This TCR beta chain was identified in a study of T cells in Graves' hyperthyroidism and ophthalmopathy. Germline CDR1 and CDR2: SEHNR and FQNEAQ (reference sequence). V dropped 3 bases and J dropped 3 bases, with 15 bases sitting between them. The CDR3 sequence is 16 residues long. RNA transcripts yielded amplified TCR beta CDR3 regions. HTBI primers drove first-round RT-PCR of the TCR CDR3. TCRdb passed the multiplex PCR reads through MiXCR, listing each CDR3 protein once. The sample contains approximately 700,000 distinct CDR3 sequences, 45% of which appear only once. The rearrangement joins TRBV7-9 to TRBJ1-5, with D possibly matching TRBD1 (6 bases). The sequenced material came from peripheral blood or thyroid tissue (not recorded which). The source of this sequence is an adult man with Graves' disease, either hyperthyroidism or ophthalmopathy (not recorded which). The CDR3 bases are TGTGCCAGCAGCTTCGGGTCAGGGGCATTCAATCAGCCCCAGCATTTT. Protein: CASSFGSGAFNQPQHF.